This note documents a single TCR beta chain sequence. Antigen unknown. Primed by a sample-barcoded 5' primer and a J-beta primer mix, a second PCR proceeded for 7 to 11 cycles. Every single cDNA molecule received a tag from a template-switch adaptor with 12 random nucleotides. Samples each returned at least 3 million CDR3-containing paired-end reads. TCRdb ran MiXCR on the 5' RACE reads and lists one entry per CDR3 protein. This sample has fewer than 2 million distinct CDR3 sequences, with approximately 39% found just once. This record comes from a study of blood T cells in healthy people across ages. Points from the study as a whole: Diversity was estimated from one million T cells, and these estimates were considered underestimates.

The origin of this receptor is a human donor in good health. Source material: blood.

As DNA, the CDR3 is TGTGCCAGCAGCGAGCGGACAGTCCGCCCCGCAGCTTTCTTT. Encoded protein: CASSERTVRPAAFF. The chain has TRBV7-8 and TRBJ1-1, with a tentative D call TRBD1 (6 bases). The CDR3 is 14 residues long. Germline loops: CDR1 SGHVS, CDR2 FQNEAQ. V gave up 5 bases and J gave up 10 bases, with 20 bases separating them.